These T cell receptor beta chains were read from a single sample in a study of cytomegalovirus exposure and HLA in healthy donors. Profiled with immunoSEQ multiplex PCR; TCRdb holds only in-frame clones, not every one. The table includes about 120,000 clones, around 60% detected once. The source material was PBMCs. The receptors derive from a woman between 40 and 55 years old in good health and CMV-seropositive. Each CDR3 is given with its conserved first and last residue. Size is stated for part of the rows, as once, few or many counts, or as a class when the clone is expanded.

j_call clone_size v_call cdr3_aa
TRBJ2-7 few TRBV15 CATSRDRESYEQYF
TRBJ1-2 . TRBV7-9 CASSLTGRSYTF
TRBJ2-1 . TRBV6-5 CASSYSRTASYNEQFF
TRBJ2-7 . TRBV28 CASRPDASSSSYEQYF
TRBJ2-5 . TRBV4-3 CASSLIFRGQETQYF
TRBJ1-2 . TRBV19 CASSIAVFANYGYTF
TRBJ2-5 . TRBV5-5 CASILEGWPAYLQETQYF
TRBJ1-1 . TRBV6-5 CASSYSVSGRVVAFF
TRBJ2-5 . TRBV7-2 CASSLSGQANQETQYF
TRBJ2-1 . TRBV5-1 CASSLVQGTYNEQFF
TRBJ2-5 . TRBV19 CATGTGGRQETQYF
TRBJ1-1 few TRBV5-1 CASSLMRDQNTEAFF
TRBJ1-2 . TRBV5-6 CASSRDSGTGSYGYTF
TRBJ2-7 . TRBV14 CASSQVSSYEQYF
TRBJ2-3 few TRBV18 CASSPAGADTQYF
TRBJ2-7 few TRBV6-5 CASSLKGDPSYEQYF
TRBJ2-5 few TRBV7-6 CASSLGGLAGLETQYF
TRBJ2-1 . TRBV28 CASTPTRDEQFF
TRBJ2-1 once TRBV11-3 CASSLRQGLYNEQFF
TRBJ2-7 . TRBV7-9 CASSLLSGRARNEQYF
TRBJ2-7 . TRBV29-1 CSVAPSGGSYEQYF
TRBJ2-5 . TRBV27 CASAREGTETQYF
TRBJ1-1 few TRBV7-9 CSSSPTGGTAFF